This TCR beta chain was profiled in a study of blood T cell repertoires in COVID-19. The CDR3 sequence is 11 residues long. V was shortened by 2 bases and J by 12 bases, with 8 bases between the two germline ends. Libraries were prepared by immunoSEQ multiplex PCR; TCRdb keeps only in-frame clonotypes and omits some of them. Counted here are approximately 440,000 clones, about nine tenths occurring once; the ten biggest clones make up roughly 12%. V usage is TRBV12-3 or TRBV12-4 and J usage is TRBJ2-4; maybe TRBD2 (5 bases). The receptor comes from a woman aged 50 to 65 with COVID-19, enrolled during active disease. The sequencing input was peripheral blood. The CDR3, as DNA: TGTGCCAGCAGTTTATCGGGGTCTCAGTACTTC. This encodes CASSLSGSQYF.